What follows are 6 T cell receptor beta chains derived from one specimen sequenced in a study of blood T cell repertoires in COVID-19. The protocol was immunoSEQ multiplex PCR, while the TCRdb copy is restricted to in-frame clones and leaves out a portion. This table holds about 210,000 clones, roughly 85% found once. Sequencing input: peripheral blood. All receptors come from a woman aged 65 to 85 with COVID-19, enrolled during active disease.

The chain recombines TRBV11-3 with TRBJ2-1; 7 positions agree with TRBD1. The germline CDR1 and CDR2 sequences are SGHNT and YENEEA. The CDR3 is 16 residues long. V dropped 1 base and J dropped 1; count of bases not matched to a gene: 4. The CDR3 bases are TGTGCCAGCAGCTTAGCCCCGGGACAGTCCTACAATGAGCAGTTCTTC. It specifies CASSLAPGQSYNEQFF.

The chain has TRBV3-1 (or the pseudogene TRBV3-2) and TRBJ2-3; D perhaps matches TRBD2 (6 bases). The CDR3 is 20 amino acids. CDR1 is LGHDT and CDR2 is YNNKEL in the germline V gene (reference sequence). V was clipped by 1 base and J by 2 bases, with 25 bases between them. The CDR3 here is CASSQVSCLANGGITDTQYF. DNA for the CDR3: TGTGCCAGCAGCCAAGTTAGCTGTCTAGCGAATGGGGGAATCACAGATACGCAGTATTTT.

The chain links TRBV19 to TRBJ1-1, with D possibly being TRBD1 (6 bases). Trimming took off 5 bases at V and 4 bases at J, with 17 bases between the two ends. From germline, CDR1 is LNHDA and CDR2 SQIVND (reference sequence). This CDR3 is 15 amino acids long. For the CDR3, the DNA is TGTGCCAGTAGTGCTGAGGGAGGGGGGATCACTGAAGCTTTCTTT. It codes for CASSAEGGGITEAFF.

The chain employs TRBV19 and TRBJ1-2; 10 bases align to TRBD1. The trim removed 2 bases at V and 8 bases at J, leaving 14 bases unmatched. Germline CDR1 LNHDA, CDR2 SQIVND (reference sequence). The CDR3 consists of 17 residues. CDR3 residues: CASSIPAGTGVTPGYTF. As DNA, the CDR3 is TGTGCCAGTAGTATACCCGCCGGGACAGGGGTTACTCCAGGCTACACCTTC.

CDR3 amino acids: CASSLVSQGVHEQYF. As DNA, the CDR3 is TGCGCCAGCAGCTTGGTGTCACAGGGTGTCCACGAGCAGTACTTC. The chain combines TRBV5-1 with TRBJ2-7, with D possibly matching TRBD1 (6 bases). This CDR3 is built from 15 residues. Germline lookup yields CDR1 SGHRS and CDR2 YFSETQ. The V end lost 0 bases, the J end lost 5 bases, and 15 bases lay between the germline ends.

This rearrangement joins TRBV6-5 to TRBJ1-6; 7 bases fit TRBD1. CDR1 is MNHEY, CDR2 SVGAGI, per germline. The CDR3 loop spans 13 amino acids. The V and J ends lost 7 bases and 10 bases, in that order; junction bases with no gene match: 7. CDR3 region: CASNAGGRSPLHF. In DNA, the CDR3 is TGTGCCAGCAATGCAGGGGGGAGGTCACCCCTCCACTTT.